The source of this T cell receptor (beta chain) is a study of blood T cell repertoires in COVID-19. Study processing details: Nucleated cell counts were estimated from reference gene primer amplification. Libraries were prepared by immunoSEQ multiplex PCR; TCRdb keeps only in-frame clonotypes and omits some of them. D and trimming were read from the DNA, whereas the V and J calls and clone size are those reported in that table. The sample holds some 350,000 clones; approximately 82% are singletons and the top ten take 2.5% to 3.5%. This CDR3 comprises 15 residues. Trimming removed 5 bases from V and 4 bases from J; junction bases left unmatched: 8. Germline lookup yields CDR1 SQVTM and CDR2 ANQGSEA.

This chain connects TRBV29-1 to TRBJ2-6; 7 nucleotides match TRBD1. This receptor was taken from a young man with active or convalescent COVID-19. The source material was peripheral blood. The CDR3 DNA sequence: TGCAGCGTTAGAATACAGGGGAGCGGGGCCAACGTCCTGACTTTC. Translating gives CSVRIQGSGANVLTF.